This TCR beta chain was recovered during a study of cytomegalovirus exposure and HLA in healthy donors (dated by TCRdb to 2017 to 2019). Notes on the research overall: According to a later analysis, the 120 validation repertoires were produced on the same platform as the 666 repertoires of the first cohort. To predict cytomegalovirus infection status, the study combined high-throughput TCR immunosequencing, statistical association of individual TCRs with disease status, and machine learning. The study was designed to test whether signatures of past pathogen exposure could be identified by cataloging public T cell receptors. Along with the roughly 700-subject first cohort, a separate validation cohort of over a hundred different subjects was used.

The receptor library was made with the immunoSEQ multiplex PCR assay. In the original analysis: To diagnose cytomegalovirus status from the catalog of TCR beta chain sequences, a statistical classification framework was built. TCRdb took this table from immuneACCESS and kept in-frame rearrangements with V and J called. Such tables lack part of the clones; where checked against another copy, unresolved V genes explain under half of the gap, and the rest is unexplained. The V and J calls and the clone size are those of that table, but D and trimming were determined from the DNA. The sample yields fewer than 90,000 clones; 90% to 96% were counted once. In total, the top ten clones hold 1.6% of the sample. The donors were included in the validation cohort of 100 to 150 subjects, a group kept apart from the 666-subject first cohort. Trimming leaves V shorter by 3 bases and J shorter by 6 bases, with the junction holding 11 bases beyond the gene matches. There are 18 amino acids in the CDR3, from cysteine to phenylalanine inclusive. Just the 54-base CDR3 DNA is kept, in frame starting at base 1. Via the germline V gene, CDR1 is KGHSH and CDR2 LQKENI.

Overall study outcomes, separate from this receptor: All 120 or so repertoires were used to score co-occurrence in the validation cohort in a later analysis, because that analysis had no HLA typing for the cohort. A few of the identified cytomegalovirus-associated TCR beta chains were confirmed in vitro to be specific for cytomegalovirus antigens. The authors suggested that the approach could potentially be extended to other disease states and immunological phenotypes. In both the original and validation cohorts, the classifier was reported to diagnose cytomegalovirus status with high specificity and sensitivity. While some public TCRs were present in many individuals, most TCR sequences turned up only very rarely across donors. Of the cluster scores, 90% to 95% were above 0 in a later analysis, which found that TCRs clustered in the first cohort also tended to co-occur in the 130 or so validation repertoires. The study gave a list of about 170 TCR beta chains associated with cytomegalovirus.

With regard to this clone: Its antigen remains unidentified. The input lacks base qualities; no much larger clone sits a single base away.

The source of this sequence is a man aged 18 to 35 in good health and CMV-seropositive. Recombination linked TRBV18 to TRBJ2-1; the junction holds 13 bases that match TRBD2. The sample taken for sequencing was PBMCs. The CDR3 protein sequence reads: CASSPKITGTSGTNEQFF. The nucleotide sequence reads as follows: TGTGCCAGCTCACCTAAAATTACCGGGACTAGCGGGACCAATGAGCAGTTCTTC.